This T cell receptor (beta chain) stems from a study of vaccination effects on CD4 cells after COVID-19. This CDR3 region has 12 residues. CDR1 SGHRS and CDR2 YFSETQ come from the germline V gene. Trimming took 3 bases from V and 10 from J, leaving 13 bases between them. In this sample, this clone turned up a few times. Its antigen is currently unknown. Prior to sequencing, the ViraFEST assay stimulated PBMC with viral peptide pools, which expanded the antigen-specific CD4+ T cells. CD4+ T cells were isolated after about eleven days of culture. Each participant received a vaccine that was either BNT162b2 or mRNA-1273, given as two doses. The study found no prior SARS-CoV-2 infection in the vaccine recipients, who tested negative for nucleocapsid antibodies. Half the medium was replaced with IL-2 medium on days 3 and 7. Study-wide results and caveats: Only a single clone (1 of 255 vaccine-induced clones in healthy vaccinees) cross-reacted with common cold coronaviruses. Late post-vaccination, clones induced by infection and those induced by vaccine underwent marked clonal contraction.

The data were produced by immunoSEQ multiplex PCR, yet TCRdb's version contains in-frame clones alone and is incomplete. The sample has more than 15,000 clones; 70% are singletons. This clonotype was obtained from a human donor who received a COVID-19 vaccine. V usage is TRBV5-1 and J usage is TRBJ1-2; D gene unclear. This sample comprised CD4+ T cells from PBMCs cultured with SARS-CoV-2 spike peptides, obtained after COVID-19 vaccination. CDR3: CASSSGEGFYTF. DNA of the CDR3: TGCGCCAGCAGCTCCGGGGAGGGCTTCTACACCTTC. Filled out from reference TRBV5-1 and TRBJ1-2, the complete variable domain reads KAGVTQTPRYLIKTRGQQVTLSCSPISGHRSVSWYQQTPGQGLQFLFEYFSETQRNKGNFPGRFSGRQFSNSRSEMNVSTLELGDSALYLCASSSGEGFYTFGSGTRLTVV.